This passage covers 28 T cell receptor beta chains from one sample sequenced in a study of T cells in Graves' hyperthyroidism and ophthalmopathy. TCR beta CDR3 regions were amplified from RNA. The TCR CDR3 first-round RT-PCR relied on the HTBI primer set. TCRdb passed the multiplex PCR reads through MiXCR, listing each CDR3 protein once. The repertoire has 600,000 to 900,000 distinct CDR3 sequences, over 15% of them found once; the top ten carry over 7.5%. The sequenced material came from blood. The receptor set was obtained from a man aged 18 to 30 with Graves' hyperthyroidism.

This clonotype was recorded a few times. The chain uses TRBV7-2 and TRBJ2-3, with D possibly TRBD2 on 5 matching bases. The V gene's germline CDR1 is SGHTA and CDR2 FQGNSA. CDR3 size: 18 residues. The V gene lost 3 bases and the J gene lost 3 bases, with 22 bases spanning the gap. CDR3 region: CASSFRRGRASRTDTQYF. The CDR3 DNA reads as TGTGCCAGCAGCTTTCGCAGAGGGCGGGCCTCGAGGACAGATACGCAGTATTTT.

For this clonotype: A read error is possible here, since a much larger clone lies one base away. CDR3 amino acids: CASSSWGGNEKLFF. The CDR3 DNA reads as TGTGCCAGCAGTTCGTGGGGCGGAAATGAAAAACTGTTTTTT. This rearrangement joins TRBV2 to TRBJ1-4, with a possible D match to TRBD1 (5 bases). The CDR3 runs to 14 residues. Germline values: CDR1 SNHLY, CDR2 FYNNEI. V shed 5 bases and J shed 5 bases, with 12 bases lying between them.

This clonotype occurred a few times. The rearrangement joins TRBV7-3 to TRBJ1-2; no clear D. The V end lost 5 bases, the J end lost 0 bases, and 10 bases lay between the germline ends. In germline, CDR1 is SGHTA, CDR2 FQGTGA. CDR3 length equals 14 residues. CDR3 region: CASSPTGSNYGYTF. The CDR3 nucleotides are TGTGCCAGCAGCCCCACCGGTTCTAACTATGGCTACACCTTC. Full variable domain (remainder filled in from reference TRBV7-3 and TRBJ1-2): GAGVSQTPSNKVTEKGKYVELRCDPISGHTALYWYRQSLGQGPEFLIYFQGTGAADDSGLPNDRFFAVRPEGSVSTLKIQRTERGDSAVYLCASSPTGSNYGYTFGSGTRLTVV.

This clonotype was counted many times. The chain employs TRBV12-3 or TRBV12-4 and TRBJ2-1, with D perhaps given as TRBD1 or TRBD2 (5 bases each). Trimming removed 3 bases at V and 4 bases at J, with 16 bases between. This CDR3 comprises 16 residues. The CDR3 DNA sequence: TGTGCCAGCAGTTTTTATGGGGGAAATCGATACAATGAGCAGTTCTTC. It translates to CASSFYGGNRYNEQFF.

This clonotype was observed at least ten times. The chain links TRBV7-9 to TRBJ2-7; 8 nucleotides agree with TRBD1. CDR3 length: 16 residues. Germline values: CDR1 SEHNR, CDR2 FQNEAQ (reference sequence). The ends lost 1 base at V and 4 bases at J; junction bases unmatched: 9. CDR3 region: CASSLEVYRGSYEQYF. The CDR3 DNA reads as TGTGCCAGCAGCTTAGAGGTATACAGGGGGTCGTACGAGCAGTACTTC.

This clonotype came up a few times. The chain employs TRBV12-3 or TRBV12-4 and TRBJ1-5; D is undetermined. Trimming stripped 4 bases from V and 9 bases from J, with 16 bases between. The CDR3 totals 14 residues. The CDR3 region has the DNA TGTGCCAGCAGTTACGGGCGAGAGGACCGGCCCCAGCATTTT. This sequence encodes CASSYGREDRPQHF.

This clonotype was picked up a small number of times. CDR3 region: CSVDAGSIQDTQYF. The CDR3 bases are TGCAGCGTTGACGCAGGCTCAATCCAGGATACGCAGTATTTT. The chain combines TRBV29-1 with TRBJ2-3, with D hard to call. The length of the CDR3 is 14 residues. With 3 bases removed from V and 6 bases from J, the gap between germline ends came to 16 bases. CDR1 SQVTM and CDR2 ANQGSEA come from the germline V gene.

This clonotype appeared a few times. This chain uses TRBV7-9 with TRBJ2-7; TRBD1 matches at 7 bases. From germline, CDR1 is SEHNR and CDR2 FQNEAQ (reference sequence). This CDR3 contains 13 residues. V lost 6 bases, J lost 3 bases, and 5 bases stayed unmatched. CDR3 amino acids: CASRSGQNYEQYF. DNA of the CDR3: TGTGCCAGCAGATCGGGACAGAACTACGAGCAGTACTTC.

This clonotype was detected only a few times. CDR3 sequence (DNA): TGTGCCACCAGTGCTGGGGATAATAGCGGAGAACTAGATACGCAGTATTTT. This translates into CATSAGDNSGELDTQYF. V gene TRBV24-1 combines with J gene TRBJ2-3; TRBD2 is a possible D gene (6 bases). Germline CDR1 is KGHDR and CDR2 is SFDVKD. V was trimmed by 5 bases and J by 5 bases, leaving 22 bases between them. The CDR3 has 17 amino acids.

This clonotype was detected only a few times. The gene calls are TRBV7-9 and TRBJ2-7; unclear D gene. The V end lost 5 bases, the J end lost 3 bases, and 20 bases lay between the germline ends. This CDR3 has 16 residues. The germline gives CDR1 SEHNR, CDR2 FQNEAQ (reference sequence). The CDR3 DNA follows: TGTGCCAGCAGCCAGATCGGACGGAACCGATACTACGAGCAGTACTTC. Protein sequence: CASSQIGRNRYYEQYF.

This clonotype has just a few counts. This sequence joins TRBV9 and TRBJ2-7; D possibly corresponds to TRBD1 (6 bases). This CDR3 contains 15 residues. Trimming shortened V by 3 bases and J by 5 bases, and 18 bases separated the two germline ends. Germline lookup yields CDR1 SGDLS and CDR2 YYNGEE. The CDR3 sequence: CASSARDMRGHEQYF. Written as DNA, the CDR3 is TGTGCCAGCAGCGCCCGGGACATGCGTGGACACGAGCAGTACTTC.

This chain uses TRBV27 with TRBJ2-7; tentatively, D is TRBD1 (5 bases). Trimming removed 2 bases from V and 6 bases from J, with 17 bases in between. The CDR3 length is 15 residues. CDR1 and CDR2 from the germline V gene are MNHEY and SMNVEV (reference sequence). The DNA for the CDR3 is TGTGCCAGCAGTTTAAGGTTAGGGCAGGGTGGCGAGCAGTACTTC. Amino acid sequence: CASSLRLGQGGEQYF.

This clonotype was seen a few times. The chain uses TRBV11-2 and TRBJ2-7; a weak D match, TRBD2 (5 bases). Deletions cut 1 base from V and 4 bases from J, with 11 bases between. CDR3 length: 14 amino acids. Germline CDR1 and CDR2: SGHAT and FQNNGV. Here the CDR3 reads CASSLGGSQYEQYF. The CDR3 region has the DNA TGTGCCAGCAGCTTAGGAGGGAGTCAGTACGAGCAGTACTTC.

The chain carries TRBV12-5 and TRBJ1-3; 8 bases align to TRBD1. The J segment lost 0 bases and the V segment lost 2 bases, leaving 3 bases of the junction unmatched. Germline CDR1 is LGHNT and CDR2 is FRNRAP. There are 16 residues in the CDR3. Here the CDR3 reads CASGLMGTGSGNTIYF. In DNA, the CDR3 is TGTGCTAGTGGTTTGATGGGGACAGGCTCTGGAAACACCATATATTTT. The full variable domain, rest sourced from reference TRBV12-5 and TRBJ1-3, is DARVTQTPRHKVTEMGQEVTMRCQPILGHNTVFWYRQTMMQGLELLAYFRNRAPLDDSGMPKDRFSAEMPDATLATLKIQPSEPRDSAVYFCASGLMGTGSGNTIYFGEGSWLTVV.

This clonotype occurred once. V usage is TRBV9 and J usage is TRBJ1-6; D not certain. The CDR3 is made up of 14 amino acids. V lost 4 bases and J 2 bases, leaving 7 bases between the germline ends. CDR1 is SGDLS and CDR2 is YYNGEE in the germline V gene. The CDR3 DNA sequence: TGTGCCAGCAGCACCGGGACCTATAATTCACCCCTCCACTTT. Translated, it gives CASSTGTYNSPLHF.

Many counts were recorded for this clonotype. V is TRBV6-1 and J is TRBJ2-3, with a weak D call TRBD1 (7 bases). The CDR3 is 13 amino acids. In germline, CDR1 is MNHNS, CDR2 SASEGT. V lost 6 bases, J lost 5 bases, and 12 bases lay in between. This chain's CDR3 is CASSRQGGDTQYF. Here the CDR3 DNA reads TGTGCCAGCAGCCGCCAGGGGGGAGATACGCAGTATTTT.

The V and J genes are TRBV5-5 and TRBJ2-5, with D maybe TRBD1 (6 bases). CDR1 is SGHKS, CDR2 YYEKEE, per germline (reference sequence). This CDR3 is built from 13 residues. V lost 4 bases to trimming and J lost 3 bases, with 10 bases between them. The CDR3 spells CASSLWTEETQYF. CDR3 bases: TGTGCCAGCAGCCTGTGGACAGAAGAGACCCAGTACTTC.

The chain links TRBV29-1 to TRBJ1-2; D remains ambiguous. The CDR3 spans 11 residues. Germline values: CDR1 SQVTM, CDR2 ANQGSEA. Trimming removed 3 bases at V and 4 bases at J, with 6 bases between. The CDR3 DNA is TGCAGCGTTGAGGCTATCTATGGCTACACCTTC. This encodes CSVEAIYGYTF.

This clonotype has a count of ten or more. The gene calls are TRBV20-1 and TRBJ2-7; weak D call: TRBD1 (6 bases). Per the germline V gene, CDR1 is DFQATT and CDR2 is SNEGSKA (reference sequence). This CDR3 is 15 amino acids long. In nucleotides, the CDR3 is TGCAGCGCAAGTAAGACCGGGACACCAACCTACGAGCAGTACTTC. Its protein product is CSASKTGTPTYEQYF.

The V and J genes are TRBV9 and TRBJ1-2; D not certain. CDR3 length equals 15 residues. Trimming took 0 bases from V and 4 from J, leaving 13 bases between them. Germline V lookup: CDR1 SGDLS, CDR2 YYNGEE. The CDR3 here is CASSVDNYPFYGYTF. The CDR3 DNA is TGTGCCAGCAGCGTAGACAACTACCCGTTCTATGGCTACACCTTC.

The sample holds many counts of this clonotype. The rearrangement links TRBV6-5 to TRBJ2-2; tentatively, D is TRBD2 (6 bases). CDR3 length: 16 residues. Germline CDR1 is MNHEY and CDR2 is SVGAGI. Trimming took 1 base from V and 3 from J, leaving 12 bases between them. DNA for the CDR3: TGTGCCAGCAGTTACTTTGGCGGGGATGACACCGGGGAGCTGTTTTTT. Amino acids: CASSYFGGDDTGELFF.

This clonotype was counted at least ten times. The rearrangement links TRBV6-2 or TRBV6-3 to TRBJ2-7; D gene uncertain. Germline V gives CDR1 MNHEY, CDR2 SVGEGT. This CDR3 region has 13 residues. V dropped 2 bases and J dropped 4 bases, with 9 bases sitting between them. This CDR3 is CASSYPMGYEQYF. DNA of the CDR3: TGTGCCAGCAGTTACCCCATGGGATACGAGCAGTACTTC.

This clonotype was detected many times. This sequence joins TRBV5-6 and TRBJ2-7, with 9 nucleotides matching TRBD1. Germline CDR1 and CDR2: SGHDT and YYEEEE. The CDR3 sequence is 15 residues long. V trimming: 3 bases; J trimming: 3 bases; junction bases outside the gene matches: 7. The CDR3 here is CASSSGTGMLYEQYF. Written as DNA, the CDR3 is TGTGCCAGCAGCTCAGGGACAGGGATGCTCTACGAGCAGTACTTC.

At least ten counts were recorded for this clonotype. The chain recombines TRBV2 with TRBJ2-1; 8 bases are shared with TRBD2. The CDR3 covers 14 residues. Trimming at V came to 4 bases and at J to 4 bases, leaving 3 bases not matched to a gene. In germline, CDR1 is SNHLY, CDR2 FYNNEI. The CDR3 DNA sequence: TGTGCCAGCAGTGTAGCGGGGATGTACAATGAGCAGTTCTTC. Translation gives CASSVAGMYNEQFF.

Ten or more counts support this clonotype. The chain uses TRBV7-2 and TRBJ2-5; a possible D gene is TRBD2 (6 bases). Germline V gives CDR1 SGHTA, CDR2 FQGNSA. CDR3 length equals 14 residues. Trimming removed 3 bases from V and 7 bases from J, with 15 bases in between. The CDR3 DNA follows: TGTGCCAGCAGCTTCGGGGGACTTCGCGCGACCCAGTACTTC. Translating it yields CASSFGGLRATQYF.

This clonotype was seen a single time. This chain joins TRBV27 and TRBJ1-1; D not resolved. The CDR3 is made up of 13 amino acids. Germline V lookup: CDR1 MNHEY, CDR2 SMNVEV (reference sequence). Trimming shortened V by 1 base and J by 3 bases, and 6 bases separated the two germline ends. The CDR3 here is CASSLYRHTEAFF. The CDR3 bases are TGTGCCAGCAGTTTATACCGCCACACTGAAGCTTTCTTT.

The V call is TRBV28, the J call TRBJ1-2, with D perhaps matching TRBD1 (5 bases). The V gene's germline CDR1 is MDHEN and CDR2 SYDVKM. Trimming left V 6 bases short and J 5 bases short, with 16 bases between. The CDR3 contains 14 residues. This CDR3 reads CASSETGALYGYTF. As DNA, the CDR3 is TGTGCCAGCAGCGAGACCGGGGCGCTATATGGCTACACCTTC.

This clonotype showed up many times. CDR3 sequence reads: CASSEPGQGTANTEAFF. CDR3 in DNA: TGTGCCAGCAGTGAACCGGGACAGGGGACCGCTAACACTGAAGCTTTCTTT. The rearrangement links TRBV2 to TRBJ1-1, with 10 bases that match TRBD1. From germline, CDR1 is SNHLY and CDR2 FYNNEI. J lost 2 bases, V lost 2 bases, and 8 bases had no gene match. The CDR3 extends over 17 amino acids.